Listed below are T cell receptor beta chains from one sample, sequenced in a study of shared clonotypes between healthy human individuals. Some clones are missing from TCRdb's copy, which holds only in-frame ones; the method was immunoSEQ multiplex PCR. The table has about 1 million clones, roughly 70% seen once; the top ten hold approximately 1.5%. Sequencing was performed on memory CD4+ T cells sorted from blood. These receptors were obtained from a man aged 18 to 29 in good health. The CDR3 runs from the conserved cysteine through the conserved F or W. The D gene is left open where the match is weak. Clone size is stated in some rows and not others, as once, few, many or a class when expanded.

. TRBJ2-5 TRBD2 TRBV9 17 TGTGCCAGCAGCGATGGACTAGCGGGGGGTAGGTGGGAGACCCAGTACTTC CASSDGLAGGRWETQYF
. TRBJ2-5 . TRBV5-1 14 TGCGCCAGCAGCTCCGGGGGCCCCAGGGAGACCCAGTACTTC CASSSGGPRETQYF
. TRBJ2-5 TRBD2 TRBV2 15 TGTGCCAGCAGTTCCCTAGCGGGAGGTCGAGAGACCCAGTACTTC CASSSLAGGRETQYF
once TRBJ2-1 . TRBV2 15 TGTGCCAGCAGTGAGGGACCTCCGCCCTACAATGAGCAGTTCTTC CASSEGPPPYNEQFF
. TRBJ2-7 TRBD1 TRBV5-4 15 TGTGCCAGCAGCCCCTCCGGGACAGAACCCTACGAGCAGTACTTC CASSPSGTEPYEQYF
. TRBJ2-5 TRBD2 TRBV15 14 TGTGCCACCAGCAGAACGGGGGGGAGAGAGACCCAGTACTTC CATSRTGGRETQYF
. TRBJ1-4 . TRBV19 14 TGTGCCAGTAGTAAATCCCAAGGTGCTGAAAAACTGTTTTTT CASSKSQGAEKLFF
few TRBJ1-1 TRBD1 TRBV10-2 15 TGCGCCAGCAGTGGGGGACAGGGAAGAATCACTGAAGCTTTCTTT CASSGGQGRITEAFF
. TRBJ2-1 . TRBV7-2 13 TGTGCCAGCAGCTCTCTCTTTAGCAGTGAGCAGTTCTTC CASSSLFSSEQFF
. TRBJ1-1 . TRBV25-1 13 TGTGCCAGCAGTGAATTGGGGAACACTGAAGCTTTCTTT CASSELGNTEAFF
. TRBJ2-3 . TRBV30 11 TGTGCCTGGAGTGGATCGTATCGGCCGTATTTT CAWSGSYRPYF
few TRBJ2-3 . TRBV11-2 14 TGTGCCAGCAGCTTAGGAGGGCCCACAGATACGCAGTATTTT CASSLGGPTDTQYF
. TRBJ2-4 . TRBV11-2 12 TGTGCCAGCAGCTTCTCAGGGCTCATTCAGTACTTC CASSFSGLIQYF
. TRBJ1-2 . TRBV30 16 TGTGCCTGGAGTGAGGTAGGCCGAGGGAGAAACTATGGCTACACCTTC CAWSEVGRGRNYGYTF
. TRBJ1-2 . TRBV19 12 TGTGCCAGCTCCCCGGTAAACTATGGCTACACCTTC CASSPVNYGYTF
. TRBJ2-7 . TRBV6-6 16 TGTGCCAGCAGTTACCCCTCGGGCCTAGGGGGACACGAGCAGTACTTC CASSYPSGLGGHEQYF
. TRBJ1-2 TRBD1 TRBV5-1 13 TGCGCCAGCAGCTTGGAGGGACAGGGAGGCTACACCTTC CASSLEGQGGYTF
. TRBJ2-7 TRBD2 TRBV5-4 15 TGTGCCAGCAGCTCCGGGGGGACTCGATCCTACGAGCAGTACTTC CASSSGGTRSYEQYF
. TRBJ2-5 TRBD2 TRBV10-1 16 TGCGCCAGCAGTCCTATCGAGCGGGGGGGCATGGAGACCCAGTACTTC CASSPIERGGMETQYF
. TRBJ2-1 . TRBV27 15 TGTGCCAGCAGTTGGGACTCGAGACCGTACAATGAGCAGTTCTTC CASSWDSRPYNEQFF
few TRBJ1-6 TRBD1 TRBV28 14 TGTGCCACTAAACGGACAGGGAGGAATTCACCCCTCCACTTT CATKRTGRNSPLHF
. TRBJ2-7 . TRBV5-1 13 TGCGCCAGCAGCTCGGGAGGACAGAACGAGCAGTACTTC CASSSGGQNEQYF
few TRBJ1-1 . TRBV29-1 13 TGCAGCGTTGAATCGAGGGGCGTCACTGAAGCTTTCTTT CSVESRGVTEAFF
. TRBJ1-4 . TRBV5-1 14 TGCGCCAGCAGCTTTGGGGACTCAAATGAAAAACTGTTTTTT CASSFGDSNEKLFF
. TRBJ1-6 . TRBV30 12 TGTGCTTTCCGGGAGTTTAATTCACCCCTCCACTTT CAFREFNSPLHF
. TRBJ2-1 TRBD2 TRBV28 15 TGTGCCAGCAGTTTCTGGCGGGGGGGCCGAAATGAGCAGTTCTTC CASSFWRGGRNEQFF
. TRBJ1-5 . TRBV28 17 TGTGCCAGCAGCTTCCCCCCGGGAGGCTATAGCAATCAGCCCCAGCATTTT CASSFPPGGYSNQPQHF
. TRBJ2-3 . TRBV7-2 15 TGTGCCAGCAGCTTAGTCGGGAGAAGCACAGATACGCAGTATTTT CASSLVGRSTDTQYF
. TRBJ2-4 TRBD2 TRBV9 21 TGTGCCAGCAGCGTAGATGGAAGGGGTAGCGGGAGGGCCGGCTACAAAAACATTCAGTACTTC CASSVDGRGSGRAGYKNIQYF
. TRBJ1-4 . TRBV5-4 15 TGTGCCAGCAGCTCCGGGGGAAGTTTTAATGAAAAACTGTTTTTT CASSSGGSFNEKLFF
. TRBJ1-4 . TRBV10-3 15 TGTGCCATCAGTGAAAACGTGGGAGAAGGGGAAAAACTGTTTTTT CAISENVGEGEKLFF
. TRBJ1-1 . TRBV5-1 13 TGCGCCAGCAGCTTGGCTTTGAACACTGAAGCTTTCTTT CASSLALNTEAFF
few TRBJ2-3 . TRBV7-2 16 TGTGCCAGCAGTCCCCCTGGGAGGACAAGCACAGATACGCAGTATTTT CASSPPGRTSTDTQYF
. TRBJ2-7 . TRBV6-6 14 TGTGCCAGCATAGGAGGGAGCCCAACCTACGAGCAGTACTTC CASIGGSPTYEQYF
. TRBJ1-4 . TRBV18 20 TGTGCCAGCTCACCGTTATATGAAATGGGGGATTTTAGTAGAGGCGAAAAACTGTTTTTT CASSPLYEMGDFSRGEKLFF